The rows below give T cell receptor beta chains drawn from one sample of a study of blood T cell repertoires in COVID-19. Repertoires were generated with immunoSEQ multiplex PCR, while TCRdb's copy carries only in-frame clones and drops some. The sample records approximately 330,000 clones, about nine tenths being singletons. Sequenced material: PBMCs or T cells enriched from blood (not recorded which). The receptors stem from a woman in her twenties or thirties who had recovered from COVID-19. CDR3s include the opening cysteine and the closing phenylalanine or tryptophan. A D gene is named only where the DNA matches it firmly. Size is omitted from some rows. Given values are once, few, many or a class for expanded clones.

TRBV5-5	TRBJ2-5	-	TRBD1	CASSLGGDREETQYF	TGTGCCAGCAGCTTGGGGGGGGACAGGGAGGAGACCCAGTACTTC
TRBV3-1/TRBV3-2	TRBJ2-1	-	TRBD2	CASSQEGGDPMHEQFF	TGTGCCAGCAGCCAAGAGGGGGGGGACCCGATGCATGAGCAGTTCTTC
TRBV30	TRBJ1-6	-	-	CAWSDGGPGGSPLHF	TGTGCCTGGAGTGACGGGGGACCGGGGGGTTCACCCCTCCACTTT
TRBV5-4	TRBJ2-7	-	-	CASSLGAGTSGEQYF	TGTGCCAGCAGCTTGGGGGCGGGGACCTCCGGCGAGCAGTACTTC
TRBV4-1	TRBJ2-1	-	TRBD2	CASSQDGAGDYNEQFF	TGCGCCAGCAGCCAAGATGGAGCGGGAGACTACAATGAGCAGTTCTTC
TRBV19	TRBJ1-3	-	TRBD1	CASSPGQFSGNTIYF	TGTGCCAGTAGCCCGGGACAGTTCTCTGGAAACACCATATATTTT
TRBV29-1	TRBJ2-7	-	TRBD1	CSVLGDSYEQYF	TGCAGCGTCCTCGGGGACAGCTACGAGCAGTACTTC
TRBV5-6	TRBJ2-1	-	TRBD2	CASSFPGLAGESYNEQFF	TGTGCCAGCAGCTTCCCGGGACTAGCGGGAGAATCCTACAATGAGCAGTTCTTC
TRBV2	TRBJ2-1	-	-	CASSLGGQLLGPRFF	TGTGCCAGCAGTCTCGGCGGTCAGCTACTCGGCCCCAGGTTCTTC
TRBV2	TRBJ2-5	once	-	CAIRTVAPETQYF	TGTGCCATTCGGACAGTGGCCCCGGAGACCCAGTACTTC
TRBV7-3	TRBJ1-1	-	TRBD1	CASSSGTGKSTEAFF	TGTGCCAGCAGTTCGGGGACAGGGAAGAGCACTGAAGCTTTCTTT
TRBV11-2	TRBJ2-7	-	-	CASSIRALRGSGDEQYF	TGTGCCAGCAGCATCAGGGCCTTGCGGGGTTCGGGGGACGAGCAGTACTTC
TRBV24-1	TRBJ2-3	-	-	CATSDFGYGAGRTDTQYF	TGTGCCACCAGTGATTTTGGGTATGGGGCAGGGAGGACAGATACGCAGTATTTT
TRBV18	TRBJ1-2	-	TRBD1	CASSPGTGADYGYTF	TGTGCCAGCTCACCAGGGACAGGGGCTGACTATGGCTACACCTTC
TRBV18	TRBJ1-1	once	-	CASSPQTANTEAFF	TGTGCCAGCTCACCTCAGACAGCAAACACTGAAGCTTTCTTT
TRBV18	TRBJ2-6	-	-	CASSPREPGANVLTF	TGTGCCAGCTCACCCAGGGAACCTGGGGCCAACGTCCTGACTTTC
TRBV6-5	TRBJ1-3	-	TRBD1	CASWQGAGNTIYF	TGTGCCAGCTGGCAGGGGGCAGGAAACACCATATATTTT
TRBV7-9	TRBJ2-1	-	-	CASSETGSSYNEQFF	TGTGCCAGCAGCGAGACCGGGAGCTCCTACAATGAGCAGTTCTTC
TRBV13	TRBJ2-7	-	TRBD2	CASSLVAGGYYEQYF	TGTGCCAGCAGCTTAGTTGCGGGAGGGTACTACGAGCAGTACTTC
TRBV4-1	TRBJ2-7	-	TRBD1	CASSQGRDRGYEQYF	TGCGCCAGCAGCCAGGGACGGGACAGGGGTTACGAGCAGTACTTC
TRBV6-2/TRBV6-3	TRBJ2-7	-	TRBD2	CASSYLSGTSYEQYF	TGTGCCAGCAGTTACCTAAGCGGGACTTCCTACGAGCAGTACTTC
TRBV19	TRBJ2-3	-	-	CASSGWLASTDTQYF	TGTGCCAGTAGTGGTTGGCTCGCTAGCACAGATACGCAGTATTTT
TRBV7-2	TRBJ2-7	-	TRBD2	CASSFPGLAVEQYF	TGTGCCAGCAGCTTCCCGGGACTAGCAGTCGAGCAGTACTTC
TRBV4-3	TRBJ1-5	-	-	CASSQDLAGTQPQHF	TGCGCCAGCAGCCAAGATCTGGCAGGTACTCAGCCCCAGCATTTT